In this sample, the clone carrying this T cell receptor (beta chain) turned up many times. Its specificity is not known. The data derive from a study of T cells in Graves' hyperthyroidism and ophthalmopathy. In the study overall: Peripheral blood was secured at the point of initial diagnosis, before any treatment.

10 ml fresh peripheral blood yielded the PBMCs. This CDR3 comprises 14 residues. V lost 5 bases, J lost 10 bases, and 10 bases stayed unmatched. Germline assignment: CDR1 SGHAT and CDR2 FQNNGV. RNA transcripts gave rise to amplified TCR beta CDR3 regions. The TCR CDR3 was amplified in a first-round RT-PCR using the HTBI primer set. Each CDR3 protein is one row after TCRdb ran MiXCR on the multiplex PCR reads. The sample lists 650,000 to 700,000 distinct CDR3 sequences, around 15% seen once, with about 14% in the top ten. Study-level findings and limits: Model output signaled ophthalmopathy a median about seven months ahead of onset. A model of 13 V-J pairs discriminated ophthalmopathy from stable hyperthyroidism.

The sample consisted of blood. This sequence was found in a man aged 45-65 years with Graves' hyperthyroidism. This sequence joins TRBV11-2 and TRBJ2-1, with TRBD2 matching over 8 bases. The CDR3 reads CASSPLPGTREQFF. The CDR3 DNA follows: TGTGCCAGCAGCCCCCTTCCGGGGACTAGAGAGCAGTTCTTC.